This passage covers 21 T cell receptor beta chains from one sample sequenced in a study of patients and donors after allogeneic stem cell transplantation. TCRdb used MiXCR to reprocess the RT-PCR reads, holding one entry per CDR3 protein. The sample yields 400,000 to 500,000 distinct CDR3 sequences, 16% seen once. Sequenced sample: blood, either unsorted or a sorted T cell fraction (not recorded which). These receptors all stem from a human donor who was either an allogeneic HSCT recipient or a stem cell or donor lymphocyte infusion donor (not recorded which). It is not recorded whose cells these are; they may come from a transplant donor.

There are a few counts of this clonotype. This chain uses TRBV12-3 or TRBV12-4 with TRBJ2-7; TRBD1 is a possible D gene (6 bases). The ends were cut back, 0 bases at V and 1 base at J, with 13 bases in the middle. This CDR3 comprises 16 residues. As DNA, the CDR3 is TGTGCCAGCAGTTTAGCCCAGCAGGGGAGTTCCTACGAGCAGTACTTC. It translates to CASSLAQQGSSYEQYF.

In this sample, this clonotype turned up a few times. The chain's CDR3 is CASSLKGAEAFF. For the CDR3, the DNA is TGCGCCAGCAGCCTGAAGGGAGCCGAAGCTTTCTTT. The rearrangement uses TRBV5-1 and TRBJ1-1; the D is unclear. V dropped 4 bases and J dropped 8 bases, with 12 bases sitting between them. CDR1 and CDR2 (germline): SGHRS, YFSETQ. The CDR3 has 12 residues.

V and J are TRBV20-1 and TRBJ2-5; a weak D match, TRBD2 (5 bases). CDR1 is DFQATT, CDR2 SNEGSKA, per germline (reference sequence). The V and J ends lost 6 bases and 4 bases respectively, with 15 bases between them. The CDR3 sequence is 13 residues long. CDR3 nucleotide sequence: TGCAGTGCCCCCCCAGAAGGAGGAGAGACCCAGTACTTC. Encoded protein: CSAPPEGGETQYF.

This clonotype was recorded many times. The chain joins TRBV9 to TRBJ2-1, with TRBD1 identical over 9 bases. CDR1 is SGDLS, CDR2 YYNGEE, per germline. The CDR3 sequence is 15 residues long. The V and J ends lost 3 bases and 4 bases, in that order; junction bases with no gene match: 5. The CDR3 DNA follows: TGTGCCAGCAGCGCTCGGGACAGGGAGTACAATGAGCAGTTCTTC. Its translation is CASSARDREYNEQFF.

This clonotype turned up a few times. The chain couples TRBV6-2 or TRBV6-3 to TRBJ2-2; D gene ambiguous. The germline CDR1 and CDR2 sequences are MNHEY and SVGEGT. The CDR3 covers 12 residues. With 5 bases removed from V and 6 bases from J, the gap between germline ends came to 7 bases. In DNA form, the CDR3 reads TGTGCCAGCAGTCACCAATCCGGGGAGCTGTTTTTT. Its protein is CASSHQSGELFF.

This sequence joins TRBV4-2 and TRBJ2-1; D perhaps matches TRBD2 (5 bases). The V gene lost 0 bases and the J gene lost 7 bases, with 22 bases spanning the gap. In germline, CDR1 is LGHNA, CDR2 YNFKEQ. This CDR3 is built from 18 residues. The CDR3 protein is CASSQDHERPSLLNEQFF. Written as DNA, the CDR3 is TGTGCCAGCAGCCAAGATCACGAGAGACCTAGCCTCTTAAATGAGCAGTTCTTC.

J is TRBJ2-2 and V is TRBV3-1; 7 bases line up with TRBD1. Germline CDR1 LGHDT, CDR2 YNNKEL (reference sequence). V lost 1 base, J lost 5 bases, and 7 bases stayed unmatched. CDR3 length: 16 residues. The CDR3: CASSQVRQGPTGELFF. Written as DNA, the CDR3 is TGTGCCAGCAGCCAAGTTCGACAGGGCCCGACCGGGGAGCTGTTTTTT.

This clonotype was seen a few times. This chain uses TRBV10-3 with TRBJ1-1; no definite D call. The CDR3 totals 12 residues. V was shortened by 4 bases and J by 5 bases, with 8 bases between the two germline ends. From germline, CDR1 is ENHRY and CDR2 SYGVKD. In DNA, the CDR3 is TGTGCCATCAGTGGGTTGGGTACTGAAGCTTTCTTT. Encoded protein: CAISGLGTEAFF.

This clonotype was observed at least ten times. The V gene is TRBV3-1, the J gene TRBJ2-7; 7 bases align to TRBD1. The trim removed 2 bases at V and 4 bases at J, leaving 2 bases unmatched. The CDR3 is made up of 13 amino acids. The germline gives CDR1 LGHDT, CDR2 YNNKEL (reference sequence). The DNA for the CDR3 is TGTGCCAGCAGCCAATGGGACAGTTACGAGCAGTACTTC. Its protein product is CASSQWDSYEQYF.

This clonotype was picked up many times. The chain links TRBV24-1 to TRBJ2-3; D perhaps matches TRBD1 (6 bases). The CDR3 runs to 17 residues. V was trimmed by 0 bases and J by 6 bases, leaving 18 bases between them. The germline V gene encodes CDR1 KGHDR and CDR2 SFDVKD. CDR3 DNA sequence: TGTGCCACCAGTGATTTGCAAATCGGGACCCAGGGGGATACGCAGTATTTT. This encodes CATSDLQIGTQGDTQYF.

The CDR3 region is CAWNRGLSYEQYF. The DNA of the CDR3 is TGTGCCTGGAACAGGGGATTGTCCTACGAGCAGTACTTC. The gene calls are TRBV30 and TRBJ2-7, with TRBD1 matching over 7 bases. The V gene's germline CDR1 is GTSNPN and CDR2 SVGIG (reference sequence). Trimming cost V 4 bases and J 1 base; bases outside gene matches: 4. The CDR3 totals 13 residues.

The rearrangement joins TRBV13 to TRBJ1-6, with TRBD1 as a possible D gene (5 bases). Germline values: CDR1 PRHDT, CDR2 FYEKMQ (reference sequence). This CDR3 is 17 amino acids long. V lost 1 base and J lost 5, with 15 bases in between. The CDR3 spells CASSLVAGKRNNSPLHF. The DNA of the CDR3 is TGTGCCAGCAGCTTAGTTGCAGGGAAGCGCAATAATTCACCCCTCCACTTT.

In nucleotides, the CDR3 is TGTGCCAGCAGCCAAGATGAAGGGCTAAATAGCAATCAGCCCCAGCATTTT. It translates to CASSQDEGLNSNQPQHF. J is TRBJ1-5 and V is TRBV3-1; D call uncertain. V lost 0 bases, J lost 0 bases, and 12 bases lay in between. The V gene's germline CDR1 is LGHDT and CDR2 YNNKEL (reference sequence). The CDR3 has 17 amino acids.

This clonotype showed up just a few times. J is TRBJ2-5 and V is TRBV6-5, with TRBD2 identical over 11 bases. CDR1 is MNHEY, CDR2 SVGAGI, per germline. The CDR3 loop spans 15 amino acids. J gave up 4 bases and V 3 bases, and 4 bases lay outside the gene matches. The CDR3 here is CASSYTSGSRETQYF. DNA of the CDR3: TGTGCCAGCAGTTATACTAGCGGGAGTAGAGAGACCCAGTACTTC.

The genes are TRBV4-3 and TRBJ2-2; possible D gene TRBD1, 6 bases. The CDR3 covers 16 residues. V shed 3 bases and J shed 4 bases, with 15 bases lying between them. CDR1 and CDR2 from the germline V gene are LGHNA and YSLEER. CDR3 DNA: TGCGCCAGCAGCCATTCCATGAGGGGGATCACCGGGGAGCTGTTTTTT. It specifies CASSHSMRGITGELFF.

This clonotype was detected ten times or more. The chain employs TRBV4-2 and TRBJ2-1; D ambiguous. The CDR3 runs 15 residues. V was cut by 3 bases and J by 6 bases, with 15 bases left in between. In germline, CDR1 is LGHNA, CDR2 YNFKEQ. CDR3 DNA sequence: TGTGCCAGCAGCCATCGGGCCTCCATGGCCAATGAGCAGTTCTTC. Residues: CASSHRASMANEQFF.

This clonotype was seen at least ten times. The chain uses TRBV29-1 and TRBJ2-1, with no clear D. This CDR3 has 14 amino acids. V was trimmed by 5 bases and J by 5 bases, leaving 16 bases between them. Germline loops: CDR1 SQVTM, CDR2 ANQGSEA. CDR3 region: CSVPRHQWDNEQFF. The CDR3 DNA sequence: TGCAGCGTTCCCCGACACCAATGGGACAATGAGCAGTTCTTC.

Ten or more counts support this clonotype. V usage is TRBV12-3 or TRBV12-4 and J usage is TRBJ2-3; TRBD1 agrees at 7 bases. V shed 2 bases, J shed 4 bases, and the junction held 3 bases outside the gene matches. The CDR3 consists of 14 residues. CDR3 sequence (DNA): TGTGCCAGCAGTTTAAGACAGGGACCAGATACGCAGTATTTT. Amino acid sequence: CASSLRQGPDTQYF.

The genes are TRBV4-1 and TRBJ2-1; no firm D call. This CDR3 comprises 14 residues. Germline lookup yields CDR1 MGHRA and CDR2 YSYEKL. The V end was cut by 1 base, the J end by 5 bases, with 9 bases between. This CDR3 reads CASSQGLRHNEQFF. CDR3 DNA sequence: TGCGCCAGCAGCCAAGGGTTACGCCACAATGAGCAGTTCTTC.

This clonotype showed up just a few times. This chain joins TRBV20-1 and TRBJ1-2; D gene ambiguous. CDR3 length equals 12 residues. The ends were cut back, 0 bases at V and 8 bases at J, with 10 bases in the middle. CDR1 is DFQATT, CDR2 SNEGSKA, per germline (reference sequence). The CDR3 loop reads CSARDPGLGYTF. Written as DNA, the CDR3 is TGCAGTGCTAGAGACCCGGGGTTGGGCTACACCTTC.

This clonotype was seen only a few times. This chain links TRBV23-1 with TRBJ2-7, with D perhaps TRBD1 (6 bases). TRBV23-1 is recorded as an ORF, its role being uncertain. V dropped 3 bases and J dropped 2 bases, with 17 bases sitting between them. The CDR3 consists of 16 residues. The CDR3 protein is CASSHSQGQPTYEQYF. The CDR3 coding sequence is TGCGCCAGCAGTCATTCCCAAGGACAGCCCACCTACGAGCAGTACTTC.